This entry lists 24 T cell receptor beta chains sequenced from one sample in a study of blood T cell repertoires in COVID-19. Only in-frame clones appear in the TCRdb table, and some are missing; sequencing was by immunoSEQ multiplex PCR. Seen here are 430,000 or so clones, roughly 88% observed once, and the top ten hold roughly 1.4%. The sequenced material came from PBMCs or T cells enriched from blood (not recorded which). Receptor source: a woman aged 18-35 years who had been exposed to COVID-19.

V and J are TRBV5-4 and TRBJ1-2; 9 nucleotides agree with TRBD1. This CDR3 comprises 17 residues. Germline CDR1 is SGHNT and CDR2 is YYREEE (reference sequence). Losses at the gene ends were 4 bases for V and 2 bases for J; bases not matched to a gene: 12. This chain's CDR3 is CASSLPGQGVVNYGYTF. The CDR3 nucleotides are TGTGCCAGCAGCCTCCCGGGACAGGGTGTGGTAAACTATGGCTACACCTTC. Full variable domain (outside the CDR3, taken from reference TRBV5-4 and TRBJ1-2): ETGVTQSPTHLIKTRGQQVTLRCSSQSGHNTVSWYQQALGQGPQFIFQYYREEENGRGNFPPRFSGLQFPNYSSELNVNALELDDSALYLCASSLPGQGVVNYGYTFGSGTRLTVV.

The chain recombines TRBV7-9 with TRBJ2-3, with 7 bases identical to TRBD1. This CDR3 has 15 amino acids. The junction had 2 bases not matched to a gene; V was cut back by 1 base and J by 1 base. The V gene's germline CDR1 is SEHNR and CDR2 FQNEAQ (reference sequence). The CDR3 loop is CASSLGQGGTDTQYF. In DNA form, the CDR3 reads TGTGCCAGCAGCTTAGGACAGGGAGGCACAGATACGCAGTATTTT.

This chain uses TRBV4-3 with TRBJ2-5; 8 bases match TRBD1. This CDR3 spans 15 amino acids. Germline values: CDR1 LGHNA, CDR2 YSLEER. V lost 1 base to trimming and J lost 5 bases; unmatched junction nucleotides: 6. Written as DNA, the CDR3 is TGCGCCAGCAGCCAAGTGCCGGACAGGGCGGAGACCCAGTACTTC. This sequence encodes CASSQVPDRAETQYF.

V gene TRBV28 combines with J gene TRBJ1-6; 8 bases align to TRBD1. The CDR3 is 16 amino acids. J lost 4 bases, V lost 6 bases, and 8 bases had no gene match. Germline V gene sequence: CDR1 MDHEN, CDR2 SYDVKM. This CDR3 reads CASRDRTGRYNSPLHF. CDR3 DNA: TGTGCCAGCAGGGACCGGACAGGGCGATATAATTCACCCCTCCACTTT. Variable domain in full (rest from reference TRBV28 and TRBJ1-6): DVKVTQSSRYLVKRTGEKVFLECVQDMDHENMFWYRQDPGLGLRLIYFSYDVKMKEKGDIPEGYSVSREKKERFSLILESASTNQTSMYLCASRDRTGRYNSPLHFGNGTRLTVT.

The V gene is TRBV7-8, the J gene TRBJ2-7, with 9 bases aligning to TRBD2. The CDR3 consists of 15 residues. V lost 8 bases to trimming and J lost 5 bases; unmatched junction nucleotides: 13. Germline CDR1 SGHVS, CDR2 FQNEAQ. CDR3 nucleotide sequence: TGTGCCAGCGGGACCTTTAGCGGGAGTCGGCACGAGCAGTACTTC. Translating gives CASGTFSGSRHEQYF.

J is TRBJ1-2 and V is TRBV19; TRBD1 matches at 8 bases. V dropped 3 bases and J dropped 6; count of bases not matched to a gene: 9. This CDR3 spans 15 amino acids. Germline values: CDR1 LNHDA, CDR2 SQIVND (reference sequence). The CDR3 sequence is CASSIPRQGLDGYTF. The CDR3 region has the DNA TGTGCCAGTAGTATTCCACGACAGGGGTTAGATGGCTACACCTTC.

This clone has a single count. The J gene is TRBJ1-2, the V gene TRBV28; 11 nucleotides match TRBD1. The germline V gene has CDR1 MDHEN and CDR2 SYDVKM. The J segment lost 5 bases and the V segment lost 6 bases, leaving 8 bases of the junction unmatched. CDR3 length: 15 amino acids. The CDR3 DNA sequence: TGTGCCAGCAGGTTCCGGGACAGGGGGAATTATGGCTACACCTTC. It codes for CASRFRDRGNYGYTF.

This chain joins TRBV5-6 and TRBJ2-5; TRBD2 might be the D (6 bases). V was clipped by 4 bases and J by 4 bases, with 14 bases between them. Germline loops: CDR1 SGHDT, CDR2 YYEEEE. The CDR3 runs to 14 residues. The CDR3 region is CASSPGDFLETQYF. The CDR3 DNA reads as TGTGCCAGCAGCCCTGGGGACTTTTTAGAGACCCAGTACTTC.

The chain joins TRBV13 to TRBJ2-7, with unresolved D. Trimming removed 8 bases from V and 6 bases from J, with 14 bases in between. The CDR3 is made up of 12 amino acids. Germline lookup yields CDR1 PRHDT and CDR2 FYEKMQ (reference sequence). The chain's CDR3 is CASSLGGVEQYF. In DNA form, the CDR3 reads TGTGCCAGCTCCCTTGGCGGTGTCGAGCAGTACTTC.

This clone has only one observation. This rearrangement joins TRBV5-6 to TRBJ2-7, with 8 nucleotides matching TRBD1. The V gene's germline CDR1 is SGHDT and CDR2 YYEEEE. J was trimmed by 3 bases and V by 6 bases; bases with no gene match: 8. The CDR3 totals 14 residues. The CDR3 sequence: CASTRAGQGYEQYF. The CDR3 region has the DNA TGTGCCAGCACCCGGGCCGGACAGGGCTACGAGCAGTACTTC.

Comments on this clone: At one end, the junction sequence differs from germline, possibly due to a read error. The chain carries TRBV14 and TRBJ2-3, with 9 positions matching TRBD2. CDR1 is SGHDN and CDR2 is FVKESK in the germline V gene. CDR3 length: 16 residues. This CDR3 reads CASSQDRGLATDTQYF. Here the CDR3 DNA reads TGTGCCAGCAGTCAAGATCGGGGACTAGCAACAGATACGCAGTATTTT.

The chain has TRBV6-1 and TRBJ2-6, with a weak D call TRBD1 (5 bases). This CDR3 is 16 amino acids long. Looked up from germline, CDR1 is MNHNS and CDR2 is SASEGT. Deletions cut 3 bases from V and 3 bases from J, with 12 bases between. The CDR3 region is CASSDVRGSGANVLTF. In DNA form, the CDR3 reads TGTGCCAGCAGTGACGTAAGGGGTAGTGGGGCCAACGTCCTGACTTTC.

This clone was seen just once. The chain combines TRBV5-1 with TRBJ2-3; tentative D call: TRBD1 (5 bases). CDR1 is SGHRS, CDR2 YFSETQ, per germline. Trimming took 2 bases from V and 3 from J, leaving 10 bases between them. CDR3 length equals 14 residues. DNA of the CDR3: TGCGCCAGCAGCTTAGGGGCCACAACAGATACGCAGTATTTT. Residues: CASSLGATTDTQYF.

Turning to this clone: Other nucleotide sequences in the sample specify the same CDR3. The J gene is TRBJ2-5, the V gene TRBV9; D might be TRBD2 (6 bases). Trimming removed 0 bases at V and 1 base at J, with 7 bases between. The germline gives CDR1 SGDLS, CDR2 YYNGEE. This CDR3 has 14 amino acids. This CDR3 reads CASSVGGVQETQYF. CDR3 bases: TGTGCCAGCAGCGTAGGCGGGGTCCAAGAGACCCAGTACTTC. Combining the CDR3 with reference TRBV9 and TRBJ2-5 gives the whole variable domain DSGVTQTPKHLITATGQRVTLRCSPRSGDLSVYWYQQSLDQGLQFLIQYYNGEERAKGNILERFSAQQFPDLHSELNLSSLELGDSALYFCASSVGGVQETQYFGPGTRLLVL.

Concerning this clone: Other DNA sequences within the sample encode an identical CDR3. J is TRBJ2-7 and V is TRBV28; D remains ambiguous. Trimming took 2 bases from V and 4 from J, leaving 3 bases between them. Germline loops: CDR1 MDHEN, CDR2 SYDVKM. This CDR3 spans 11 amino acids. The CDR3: CASSLQYEQYF. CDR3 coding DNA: TGTGCCAGCAGTTTACAATACGAGCAGTACTTC.

Here the CDR3 reads CASSLEMWSDRGGETQYF. CDR3 DNA: TGTGCCAGCAGCTTAGAAATGTGGTCCGACAGAGGGGGAGAGACCCAGTACTTC. The rearrangement links TRBV7-6 to TRBJ2-5, with a weak D call TRBD1 (6 bases). With 1 base removed from V and 4 bases from J, the gap between germline ends came to 22 bases. The CDR3 contains 18 residues. Germline V gene lookup returns CDR1 SGHVS and CDR2 FNYEAQ.

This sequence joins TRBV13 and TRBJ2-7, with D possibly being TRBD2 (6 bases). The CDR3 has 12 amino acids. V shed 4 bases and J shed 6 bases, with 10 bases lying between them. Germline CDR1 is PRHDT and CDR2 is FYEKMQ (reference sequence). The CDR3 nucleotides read TGTGCCAGCAGCTCTGAGGGAGGCGAGCAGTACTTC. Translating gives CASSSEGGEQYF.

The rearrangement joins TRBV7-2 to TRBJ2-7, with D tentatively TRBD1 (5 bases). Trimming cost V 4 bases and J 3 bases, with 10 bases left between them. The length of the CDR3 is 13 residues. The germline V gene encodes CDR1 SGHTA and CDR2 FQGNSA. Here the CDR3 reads CASSSATVYEQYF. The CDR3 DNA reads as TGTGCCAGCAGCTCAGCGACAGTCTACGAGCAGTACTTC. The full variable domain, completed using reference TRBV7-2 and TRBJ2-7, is GAGVSQSPSNKVTEKGKDVELRCDPISGHTALYWYRQSLGQGLEFLIYFQGNSAPDKSGLPSDRFSAERTGGSVSTLTIQRTQQEDSAVYLCASSSATVYEQYFGPGTRLTVT.

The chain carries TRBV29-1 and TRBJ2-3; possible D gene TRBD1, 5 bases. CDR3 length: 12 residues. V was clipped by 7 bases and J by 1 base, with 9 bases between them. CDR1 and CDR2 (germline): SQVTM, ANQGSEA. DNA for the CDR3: TGCAGCGCTCAAGGGGGCACAGATACGCAGTATTTT. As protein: CSAQGGTDTQYF.

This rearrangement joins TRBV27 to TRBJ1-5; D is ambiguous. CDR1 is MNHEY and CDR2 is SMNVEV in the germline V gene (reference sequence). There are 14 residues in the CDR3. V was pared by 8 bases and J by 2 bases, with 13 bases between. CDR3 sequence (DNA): TGTGCCAGCGGTGAGGCAGTAGGCAATCAGCCCCAGCATTTT. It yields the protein CASGEAVGNQPQHF.

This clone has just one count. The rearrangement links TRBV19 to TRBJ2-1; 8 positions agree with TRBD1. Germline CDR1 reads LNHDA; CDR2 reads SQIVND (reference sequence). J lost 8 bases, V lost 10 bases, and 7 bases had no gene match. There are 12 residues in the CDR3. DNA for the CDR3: TGTGCCACCAGACCGGACAGGGATGAGCAGTTCTTC. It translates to CATRPDRDEQFF.

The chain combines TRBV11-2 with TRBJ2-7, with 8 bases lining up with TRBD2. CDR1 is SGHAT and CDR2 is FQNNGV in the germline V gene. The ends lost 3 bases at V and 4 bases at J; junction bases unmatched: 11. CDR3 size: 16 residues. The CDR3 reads CASSLSGPGLEYEQYF. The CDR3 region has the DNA TGTGCCAGCAGCTTGTCCGGACCGGGACTAGAATACGAGCAGTACTTC. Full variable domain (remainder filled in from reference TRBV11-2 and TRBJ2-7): EAGVAQSPRYKIIEKRQSVAFWCNPISGHATLYWYQQILGQGPKLLIQFQNNGVVDDSQLPKDRFSAERLKGVDSTLKIQPAKLEDSAVYLCASSLSGPGLEYEQYFGPGTRLTVT.

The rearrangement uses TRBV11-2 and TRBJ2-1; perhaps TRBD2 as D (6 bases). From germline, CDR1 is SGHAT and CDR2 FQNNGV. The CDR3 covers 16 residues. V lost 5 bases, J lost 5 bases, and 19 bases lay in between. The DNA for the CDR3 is TGTGCCAGCAGCCCCCGGGACTTCTACACACACAATGAGCAGTTCTTC. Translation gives CASSPRDFYTHNEQFF.

CDR3 loop: CASSSPRTGGRTDTQYF. The CDR3 coding sequence is TGTGCCAGCAGCTCGCCCCGGACAGGGGGGCGCACAGATACGCAGTATTTT. The rearrangement joins TRBV7-9 to TRBJ2-3; TRBD1 matches 10 bases. There are 17 residues in the CDR3. The germline gives CDR1 SEHNR, CDR2 FQNEAQ (reference sequence). Trimming cost V 4 bases and J 1 base; bases outside gene matches: 8. Together with reference TRBV7-9 and TRBJ2-3, the CDR3 gives the full variable domain: DTGVSQNPRHKITKRGQNVTFRCDPISEHNRLYWYRQTLGQGPEFLTYFQNEAQLEKSRLLSDRFSAERPKGSFSTLEIQRTEQGDSAMYLCASSSPRTGGRTDTQYFGPGTRLTVL.